Listed here are 18 T cell receptor beta chains from one sample, sequenced in a study of control samples from healthy donors and cancer patients. TCRdb keeps only in-frame clones here, not all; method: immunoSEQ multiplex PCR. The repertoire includes 400,000 to 450,000 clones, 90% of them detected once, and 5% to 8% sits in the top ten. Sequencing was performed on PBMCs. The receptors shown here come from a man aged 35 to 55 with head and neck cancer.

A note on this clone: Other DNA sequences in this specimen translate into the identical CDR3. V gene TRBV7-8 combines with J gene TRBJ1-1, with D possibly being TRBD1 (5 bases). Germline CDR1 and CDR2: SGHVS and FQNEAQ. The V and J ends lost 1 base and 5 bases respectively, with 11 bases between them. This CDR3 region has 14 residues. For the CDR3, the DNA is TGTGCCAGCAGCTTAGTATCAGGGAATACTGAAGCTTTCTTT. Amino acids: CASSLVSGNTEAFF.

The chain links TRBV11-2 to TRBJ1-1; 12 bases align to TRBD1. The germline V gene encodes CDR1 SGHAT and CDR2 FQNNGV. The CDR3 extends over 17 amino acids. J gave up 1 base and V 2 bases, and 5 bases lay outside the gene matches. The DNA of the CDR3 is TGTGCCAGCAGCTTACTTGGGACAGGGGGCTGGAACACTGAAGCTTTCTTT. Amino acid sequence: CASSLLGTGGWNTEAFF.

This chain connects TRBV5-1 to TRBJ2-7; tentatively, D is TRBD1 or TRBD2 (7 bases each). This CDR3 contains 14 residues. With 3 bases removed from V and 2 bases from J, the gap between germline ends came to 12 bases. Germline CDR1 reads SGHRS; CDR2 reads YFSETQ. For the CDR3, the DNA is TGCGCCAGCAGCTCAGGGGGGGCCCCCTACGAGCAGTACTTC. Translating it yields CASSSGGAPYEQYF.

This clone was detected only a few times. J is TRBJ1-2 and V is TRBV7-9; D is undetermined. The CDR3 sequence is 13 residues long. V gave up 2 bases and J gave up 2 bases, with 6 bases separating them. Germline-derived CDR1 and CDR2 are SEHNR and FQNEAQ (reference sequence). The CDR3 DNA sequence: TGTGCCAGCAGCTTAAACAGCAACTATGGCTACACCTTC. Translating it yields CASSLNSNYGYTF.

This rearrangement joins TRBV7-2 to TRBJ1-3; D gene uncertain. The germline gives CDR1 SGHTA, CDR2 FQGNSA. Trimming removed 2 bases at V and 0 bases at J, with 11 bases between. The CDR3 has 16 residues. CDR3 in amino acids: CASSLFWTDSGNTIYF. The CDR3 DNA reads TGTGCCAGCAGCTTATTTTGGACGGACTCTGGAAACACCATATATTTT.

The V gene is TRBV5-4, the J gene TRBJ2-2; possibly TRBD2 for D (6 bases). The length of the CDR3 is 15 residues. Trimming took 0 bases from V and 8 from J, leaving 14 bases between them. Looked up from germline, CDR1 is SGHNT and CDR2 is YYREEE (reference sequence). The CDR3 DNA reads TGTGCCAGCAGCTTGGCACGGGAGAGGTCGGGGGAGCTGTTTTTT. It yields the protein CASSLARERSGELFF.

The chain recombines TRBV7-3 with TRBJ2-1; no clear D gene. Trimming left V 5 bases short and J 0 bases short, with 14 bases between. From germline, CDR1 is SGHTA and CDR2 FQGTGA. This CDR3 has 16 amino acids. The CDR3 sequence is CASSPGRLSSYNEQFF. CDR3 in DNA: TGTGCCAGCAGCCCCGGACGGCTGAGCTCCTACAATGAGCAGTTCTTC.

The chain has TRBV27 and TRBJ2-7; 11 bases match TRBD2. Unmatched junction bases numbered 8, after V lost 4 bases and J lost 0 bases. CDR1 is MNHEY, CDR2 SMNVEV, per germline (reference sequence). This CDR3 contains 17 residues. CDR3 DNA sequence: TGTGCCAGCAGTTCCCCAAGACTAGCGGGAAGCTCCTACGAGCAGTACTTC. The encoded protein is CASSSPRLAGSSYEQYF.

The rearrangement joins TRBV28 to TRBJ2-3; TRBD2 is a possible D gene (6 bases). The CDR3 loop spans 14 amino acids. Per the germline V gene, CDR1 is MDHEN and CDR2 is SYDVKM. The germline V and J ends were trimmed by 6 bases and 0 bases, with 10 bases remaining between them. This chain's CDR3 is CASRGGFSTDTQYF. The CDR3 DNA reads as TGTGCCAGCAGGGGGGGTTTTAGCACAGATACGCAGTATTTT. The full variable domain, in which reference TRBV28 and TRBJ2-3 provide the parts outside the CDR3, is DVKVTQSSRYLVKRTGEKVFLECVQDMDHENMFWYRQDPGLGLRLIYFSYDVKMKEKGDIPEGYSVSREKKERFSLILESASTNQTSMYLCASRGGFSTDTQYFGPGTRLTVL.

The genes are TRBV5-1 and TRBJ2-5; 9 nucleotides line up with TRBD2. The CDR3 consists of 16 residues. The junction had 10 bases not matched to a gene; V was cut back by 5 bases and J by 2 bases. CDR1 SGHRS and CDR2 YFSETQ come from the germline V gene. CDR3 in DNA: TGCGCCAGCAGATCCCAACTGACTAGCGGACAAGAGACCCAGTACTTC. Protein: CASRSQLTSGQETQYF.

The genes are TRBV11-2 and TRBJ2-3; the D call may be TRBD1 or TRBD2 (5 bases each). CDR1 and CDR2 from the germline V gene are SGHAT and FQNNGV. Deletions cut 4 bases from V and 0 bases from J, with 14 bases between. The CDR3 runs 16 residues. The DNA for the CDR3 is TGTGCCAGCAGCTACGGGACGGACCCTAGCACAGATACGCAGTATTTT. Translated, it gives CASSYGTDPSTDTQYF.

This rearrangement joins TRBV19 to TRBJ2-7; D not resolved. Germline CDR1 is LNHDA and CDR2 is SQIVND (reference sequence). CDR3 size: 15 residues. Trimming took off 1 base at V and 2 bases at J, with 12 bases between the two ends. The CDR3 protein is CASSIAPGSTYEQYF. As DNA, the CDR3 is TGTGCCAGTAGTATAGCCCCCGGGTCCACCTACGAGCAGTACTTC.

The V gene is TRBV24-1, the J gene TRBJ1-5; 9 bases are shared with TRBD1. Germline CDR1 is KGHDR and CDR2 is SFDVKD. The CDR3 has 15 amino acids. Trimming cost V 2 bases and J 7 bases; bases outside gene matches: 5. The CDR3 nucleotides are TGTGCCACCAGTGATTCACAGGGGGCTCACCAGCCCCAGCATTTT. It yields the protein CATSDSQGAHQPQHF.

This clone was observed once. J is TRBJ1-4 and V is TRBV7-6; 7 bases are shared with TRBD1. Germline values: CDR1 SGHVS, CDR2 FNYEAQ. There are 19 residues in the CDR3. J lost 7 bases, V lost 2 bases, and 19 bases had no gene match. The CDR3 protein is CASSLNRQGGGGGGEKLFF. CDR3 nucleotides: TGTGCCAGCAGCTTAAATCGACAGGGAGGCGGGGGAGGCGGTGAAAAACTGTTTTTT.

V gene TRBV5-4 combines with J gene TRBJ2-3; D gene unclear. Per germline, CDR1 SGHNT and CDR2 YYREEE (reference sequence). V gave up 0 bases and J gave up 2 bases, with 7 bases separating them. This CDR3 region has 14 residues. In nucleotides, the CDR3 is TGTGCCAGCAGCTTGGACTCGACCACAGATACGCAGTATTTT. The encoded protein is CASSLDSTTDTQYF.

The CDR3 region is CASRGDRGNSYEQYF. As DNA, the CDR3 is TGTGCCAGCAGAGGCGACAGGGGCAACTCCTACGAGCAGTACTTC. This chain joins TRBV27 and TRBJ2-7; 8 nucleotides line up with TRBD1. Germline CDR1 and CDR2: MNHEY and SMNVEV (reference sequence). This CDR3 spans 15 amino acids. With V trimmed by 6 bases and J by 0 bases, 7 bases remained unmatched.

The chain recombines TRBV5-6 with TRBJ2-7; a possible D gene is TRBD2 (5 bases). Trimming shortened V by 3 bases and J by 0 bases, and 13 bases separated the two germline ends. CDR1 and CDR2 from the germline V gene are SGHDT and YYEEEE. This CDR3 comprises 15 residues. The CDR3 DNA is TGTGCCAGCAGCTCCCGTTTGGACTTCTCCTACGAGCAGTACTTC. Translated: CASSSRLDFSYEQYF.

The rearrangement joins TRBV27 to TRBJ1-5, with a weak D call TRBD1 (5 bases). Trimming removed 0 bases from V and 7 bases from J, with 13 bases in between. The CDR3 sequence is 15 residues long. Germline V gene lookup returns CDR1 MNHEY and CDR2 SMNVEV (reference sequence). The CDR3 spells CASSLSPGPGQPQHF. The CDR3 DNA sequence: TGTGCCAGCAGTTTATCTCCGGGGCCCGGGCAGCCCCAGCATTTT.